Presented here are 14 T cell receptor beta chains from one specimen sequenced in a study of human T cells and chemical hapten exposure. TCRdb recomputed calls from the RACE reads with MiXCR, one row per CDR3 protein. The sample holds fewer than 500,000 distinct CDR3 sequences, 4.8% seen once. Regarding time point: patch test 1, 2 weeks after DPC sensitization. Regarding treatment: therapeutic diphenylcyclopropenone sensitization with weekly scalp DPC. The sequencing here drew on whole blood, taken in connection with sensitization to the hapten diphenylcyclopropenone (DPC). Every receptor here comes from a woman aged 45 to 65 with alopecia areata. Some clones in this sample may be carry-over from other donors' samples.

This clonotype has at least ten counts. The chain couples TRBV6-5 to TRBJ1-2; perhaps TRBD1 as D (5 bases). CDR1 and CDR2 (germline): MNHEY, SVGAGI. This CDR3 region has 13 residues. Trimming pared 2 bases from V and 6 bases from J, leaving 10 bases between. The CDR3 reads CASSYLQDHGYTF. The CDR3 nucleotides read TGTGCCAGCAGTTACCTACAGGATCATGGCTACACCTTC.

This clonotype was seen at least ten times. The V gene is TRBV30, the J gene TRBJ2-5; no clear D. V was clipped by 3 bases and J by 2 bases, with 4 bases between them. There are 11 residues in the CDR3. Looked up from germline, CDR1 is GTSNPN and CDR2 is SVGIG (reference sequence). The CDR3 reads CAWRVQETQYF. The DNA of the CDR3 is TGTGCCTGGAGGGTACAAGAGACCCAGTACTTC. Together with reference TRBV30 and TRBJ2-5, the CDR3 gives the full variable domain: SQTIHQWPATLVQPVGSPLSLECTVEGTSNPNLYWYRQAAGRGLQLLFYSVGIGQISSEVPQNLSASRPQDRQFILSSKKLLLSDSGFYLCAWRVQETQYFGPGTRLLVL.

This clonotype was picked up a small number of times. The V gene is TRBV5-1, the J gene TRBJ2-5; possibly TRBD1 or TRBD2 for D (5 bases each). The ends were cut back, 4 bases at V and 1 base at J, with 14 bases in the middle. From germline, CDR1 is SGHRS and CDR2 YFSETQ. This CDR3 is 15 amino acids long. CDR3: CASSDRDAPQETQYF. The CDR3 DNA is TGCGCCAGCAGCGATCGGGACGCCCCCCAAGAGACCCAGTACTTC.

In this sample, this clonotype turned up many times. The chain carries TRBV29-1 and TRBJ2-3, with D possibly being TRBD1 (5 bases). Trimming shortened V by 4 bases and J by 1 base, and 18 bases separated the two germline ends. The CDR3 consists of 16 residues. Germline V lookup: CDR1 SQVTM, CDR2 ANQGSEA. For the CDR3, the DNA is TGCAGCGTTGTCTCCTCGGACACCGATCGCACAGATACGCAGTATTTT. Its protein product is CSVVSSDTDRTDTQYF.

This clonotype occurred a few times. The CDR3 DNA reads TGCGCCAGCAGCTTGGATAATGCCGCCGGAAACACCATATATTTT. This encodes CASSLDNAAGNTIYF. V gene TRBV5-1 combines with J gene TRBJ1-3; D call uncertain. Germline-derived CDR1 and CDR2 are SGHRS and YFSETQ. The CDR3 loop spans 15 amino acids. Trimming removed 0 bases at V and 4 bases at J, with 11 bases between.

This clonotype was counted between two and nine times. The chain combines TRBV20-1 with TRBJ1-2; no clear D gene. V was shortened by 2 bases and J by 8 bases, with 18 bases between the two germline ends. The CDR3 consists of 14 residues. Germline CDR1 reads DFQATT; CDR2 reads SNEGSKA (reference sequence). The CDR3 nucleotides read TGCAGTGCTAGACCGACGTCACGACTGGCCGGCTACACCTTC. It codes for CSARPTSRLAGYTF.

This clonotype was seen a handful of times. This chain connects TRBV29-1 to TRBJ2-3; D not certain. Germline values: CDR1 SQVTM, CDR2 ANQGSEA. There are 10 residues in the CDR3. The DNA of the CDR3 is TGCAGTGCCCAGAGGGATACGCAGTATTTT. Amino acid sequence: CSAQRDTQYF.

The V gene is TRBV6-5, the J gene TRBJ2-7; either TRBD1 or TRBD2 may supply D (5 bases each). Germline loops: CDR1 MNHEY, CDR2 SVGAGI. The germline V and J ends were trimmed by 0 bases and 0 bases, with 9 bases remaining between them. CDR3 size: 15 residues. The CDR3 loop is CASSYSRDASYEQYF. The CDR3 DNA follows: TGTGCCAGCAGTTACTCTCGGGACGCCTCCTACGAGCAGTACTTC.

This clonotype was seen a few times. The chain combines TRBV30 with TRBJ2-3; D unresolved. Germline CDR1 GTSNPN, CDR2 SVGIG (reference sequence). The CDR3 has 14 residues. Trimming stripped 0 bases from V and 6 bases from J, with 13 bases between. CDR3 bases: TGTGCCTGGAGTGTGCCCGCGCCGTACGATACGCAGTATTTT. It yields the protein CAWSVPAPYDTQYF.

This clonotype was seen many times. J is TRBJ1-1 and V is TRBV9, with D perhaps matching TRBD1 (5 bases). CDR1 and CDR2 (germline): SGDLS, YYNGEE. CDR3 length equals 14 residues. V gave up 5 bases and J gave up 0 bases, with 11 bases separating them. The CDR3 reads CASSRGGMNTEAFF. CDR3 DNA sequence: TGTGCCAGCAGTCGGGGCGGAATGAACACTGAAGCTTTCTTT.

This clonotype was observed many times. This chain links TRBV20-1 with TRBJ2-1, with 7 nucleotides matching TRBD1. The ends lost 1 base at V and 10 bases at J; junction bases unmatched: 4. Per the germline V gene, CDR1 is DFQATT and CDR2 is SNEGSKA (reference sequence). The CDR3 totals 12 residues. DNA of the CDR3: TGCAGTGCTAGAGGAGGGGGCAACGAGCAGTTCTTC. Translating gives CSARGGGNEQFF.

This clonotype was seen at least ten times. The CDR3, as DNA: TGCAGCGTTGAAGATCCTCGGACAGGGAACTACGAGCAGTACTTC. Translating it yields CSVEDPRTGNYEQYF. The chain is built from TRBV29-1 and TRBJ2-7, with TRBD1 matching over 8 bases. The CDR3 loop spans 15 amino acids. The germline V gene has CDR1 SQVTM and CDR2 ANQGSEA. After removal of 0 bases from V and 3 bases from J, the junction contained 7 bases not matched to a gene.

This clonotype has a count of ten or more. This sequence joins TRBV28 and TRBJ2-1, with 7 bases identical to TRBD1. CDR1 and CDR2 (germline): MDHEN, SYDVKM. CDR3 length equals 13 residues. V was pared by 1 base and J by 10 bases, with 4 bases of the junction left unmatched. The DNA of the CDR3 is TGTGCCAGCAGTTTATTACAGGGGTTCGAGCAGTTCTTC. This codes for CASSLLQGFEQFF.

This clonotype was found many times. The chain uses TRBV2 and TRBJ2-1; 9 bases agree with TRBD1. The length of the CDR3 is 15 residues. The J segment lost 10 bases and the V segment lost 6 bases, leaving 13 bases of the junction unmatched. Germline assignment: CDR1 SNHLY and CDR2 FYNNEI. For the CDR3, the DNA is TGTGCCAGCAGCTCACCGGGACAGGGAGGCATCGAGCAGTTCTTC. Protein product: CASSSPGQGGIEQFF. The complete variable domain, with remaining parts taken from reference TRBV2 and TRBJ2-1, reads EPEVTQTPSHQVTQMGQEVILRCVPISNHLYFYWYRQILGQKVEFLVSFYNNEISEKSEIFDDQFSVERPDGSNFTLKIRSTKLEDSAMYFCASSSPGQGGIEQFFGPGTRLTVL.